What follows describes a single TCR beta chain. The V segment lost 3 bases and the J segment 5 bases; nucleotides outside the gene matches: 12. Germline values: CDR1 SEHNR, CDR2 FQNEAQ (reference sequence). This CDR3 contains 16 residues. The source of the sample is a study of shared clonotypes between healthy human individuals. Sequencing used immunoSEQ multiplex PCR; TCRdb keeps in-frame clones, though not all of them. Found here are about 980,000 clones, 76% of them singletons; the top ten hold around 1.4%. The material sequenced was memory CD4+ T cells sorted from blood. Regarding subset: CD45RA-negative fraction. This TCR came from a man aged 18 to 30 in good health. The V gene is TRBV7-9, the J gene TRBJ1-2; 7 bases are a match to TRBD1. This CDR3 is CASSFSNRDRNYGYTF. The CDR3 coding sequence is TGTGCCAGCAGCTTTAGCAACCGGGACAGAAATTATGGCTACACCTTC.